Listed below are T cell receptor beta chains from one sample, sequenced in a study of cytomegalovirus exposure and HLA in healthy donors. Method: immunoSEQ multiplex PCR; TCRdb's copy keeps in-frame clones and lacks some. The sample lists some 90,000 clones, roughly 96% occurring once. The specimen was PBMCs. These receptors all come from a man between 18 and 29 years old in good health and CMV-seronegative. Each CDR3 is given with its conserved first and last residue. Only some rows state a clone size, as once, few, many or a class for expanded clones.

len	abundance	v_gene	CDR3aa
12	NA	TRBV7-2	CASSFARDGYTF
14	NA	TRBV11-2	CASTGGANTGELFF
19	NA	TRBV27	CASSPFVGSGQGASETQYF
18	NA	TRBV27	CASSKKISRDRSSYEQYF
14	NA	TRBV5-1	CASSRIQGQGTQYF
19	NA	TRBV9	CASSVGGTGSRGSYNEQFF
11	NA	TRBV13	CASSLNRDKLW
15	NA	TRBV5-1	CASSFDRGGLNEQFF
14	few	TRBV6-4	CASSEGLHTDTQYF
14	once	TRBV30	CATGYRGRRYEQYF
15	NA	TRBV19	CASSAPGQGDYGYTF
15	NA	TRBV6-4	CASSPSQGGGNIQYF
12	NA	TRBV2	CARRASAGEQFF
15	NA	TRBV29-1	CSVAGTGGHRYGYTF
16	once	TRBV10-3	CAISERTGGASYGYTF
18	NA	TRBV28	CASREATGKRSRRSEAFF
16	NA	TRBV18	CASSPPAVTSTDTQYF
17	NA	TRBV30	CAWSHRPDSFSNQPQHF
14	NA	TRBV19	CASSIIETGFGYTF
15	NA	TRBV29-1	CSVEEQILGRHGYTF